These 15 T cell receptor beta chains share one sample of origin, sequenced in a study. Treg sorting used a CD4+CD25+CD127-/low gate. One entry per CDR3 protein, called by TCRdb with MiXCR from the 5' RACE reads. This sample yields tens of thousands of distinct CDR3 sequences, of which 20% to 25% are seen a single time; around 4% belongs to the top ten. The sequenced material came from Tregs sorted from blood. The receptors were gathered from a female donor with breast cancer.

This clonotype was observed once. This may be a read error, as it is one base from a much larger clone. The CDR3 DNA sequence: TGCGCCAGCAGCCCTGGCGGGAGGGGAAATGAGCAGTTCTTC. It translates to CASSPGGRGNEQFF. The rearrangement links TRBV5-1 to TRBJ2-1, with 9 bases fitting TRBD2. V trimming: 4 bases; J trimming: 7 bases; junction bases outside the gene matches: 6. The CDR3 runs 14 residues. Germline V gene data show CDR1 as SGHRS and CDR2 as YFSETQ.

This clonotype has only a few counts. This chain joins TRBV20-1 and TRBJ2-7; 10 bases line up with TRBD2. V shed 5 bases, J shed 5 bases, and the junction held 18 bases outside the gene matches. The CDR3 contains 17 residues. CDR1 is DFQATT and CDR2 is SNEGSKA in the germline V gene (reference sequence). CDR3: CSASPMARLAGAHEQYF. The CDR3, as DNA: TGCAGTGCTTCCCCAATGGCGCGGCTAGCGGGAGCCCACGAGCAGTACTTC.

This clonotype came up many times. DNA for the CDR3: TGCAGTGCTAGTGCCTTACAGGAAACTAATGAAAAACTGTTTTTT. This sequence encodes CSASALQETNEKLFF. The gene calls are TRBV20-1 and TRBJ1-4; perhaps TRBD1 as D (5 bases). V was shortened by 3 bases and J by 1 base, with 12 bases between the two germline ends. CDR1 and CDR2 (germline): DFQATT, SNEGSKA (reference sequence). CDR3 length equals 15 residues.

At least ten counts were recorded for this clonotype. This rearrangement joins TRBV6-5 to TRBJ2-1; D remains unclear. Germline assignment: CDR1 MNHEY and CDR2 SVGAGI. The CDR3 totals 14 residues. Trimming cost V 7 bases and J 4 bases, with 14 bases left between them. The CDR3 protein is CASNLGPNYNEQFF. CDR3 bases: TGTGCCAGCAATCTAGGGCCAAATTACAATGAGCAGTTCTTC.

This clonotype has ten or more counts. The chain joins TRBV28 to TRBJ1-2; 11 nucleotides match TRBD1. Germline V gene data show CDR1 as MDHEN and CDR2 as SYDVKM. The CDR3 totals 14 residues. V was clipped by 2 bases and J by 6 bases; unmatched bases: 2. CDR3 sequence: CASSLPGQGDGYTF. The CDR3 nucleotides read TGTGCCAGCAGTTTACCGGGACAGGGGGATGGCTACACCTTC.

This clonotype was seen at least ten times. The chain uses TRBV5-1 and TRBJ1-5; D is undetermined. This CDR3 spans 15 amino acids. V was pared by 0 bases and J by 1 base, with 8 bases between. Germline-derived CDR1 and CDR2 are SGHRS and YFSETQ. CDR3 residues: CASSLVPDSNQPQHF. CDR3 nucleotides: TGCGCCAGCAGCTTGGTACCGGACAGCAATCAGCCCCAGCATTTT.

The table lists this clonotype with many counts. CDR3 in amino acids: CASSLGAYGPEQYF. The CDR3 DNA sequence: TGTGCCAGCAGCTTAGGGGCCTACGGTCCCGAGCAGTACTTC. The V gene is TRBV27, the J gene TRBJ2-7; D is possibly TRBD1 (5 bases). Trimming left V 6 bases short and J 6 bases short, with 18 bases between. CDR3 length equals 14 residues. Germline values: CDR1 MNHEY, CDR2 SMNVEV (reference sequence).

This clonotype occurred many times. This chain uses TRBV27 with TRBJ1-1; maybe TRBD1 (6 bases). Between the trimmed V and J ends, which lost 3 bases and 6 bases, there was a span of 14 bases. CDR1 is MNHEY and CDR2 is SMNVEV in the germline V gene (reference sequence). The CDR3 contains 14 residues. The CDR3 region is CASSLNPGGPEAFF. The CDR3 nucleotides are TGTGCCAGCAGTTTGAACCCCGGGGGCCCTGAAGCTTTCTTT.

This clonotype was detected a few times. The chain employs TRBV7-3 and TRBJ2-2, with 7 bases that match TRBD1. This CDR3 region has 14 residues. The V segment lost 8 bases and the J segment 0 bases; nucleotides outside the gene matches: 3. Germline assignment: CDR1 SGHTA and CDR2 FQGTGA. Here the CDR3 reads CASSGQTNTGELFF. The CDR3 DNA reads as TGTGCCAGCTCGGGACAGACGAACACCGGGGAGCTGTTTTTT.

This clonotype was seen ten or more times. The rearrangement joins TRBV6-2 or TRBV6-3 to TRBJ2-2, with D possibly being TRBD1 (5 bases). The germline V gene encodes CDR1 MNHEY and CDR2 SVGEGT. CDR3 length: 12 amino acids. V was shortened by 7 bases and J by 5 bases, with 8 bases between the two germline ends. The CDR3 reads CASIGATGELFF. The CDR3 DNA sequence: TGTGCCAGCATAGGGGCTACCGGGGAGCTGTTTTTT.

This clonotype has at least ten counts. V is TRBV6-1 and J is TRBJ2-7, with D perhaps matching TRBD2 (6 bases). The CDR3 extends over 16 amino acids. The V end lost 3 bases, the J end lost 2 bases, and 17 bases lay between the germline ends. CDR1 and CDR2 from the germline V gene are MNHNS and SASEGT. The CDR3 region is CASSEMGLALTYEQYF. The CDR3 region has the DNA TGTGCCAGCAGTGAGATGGGGCTAGCGCTCACCTACGAGCAGTACTTC.

This clonotype has a count of ten or more. V usage is TRBV29-1 and J usage is TRBJ2-3; D may match TRBD1 or TRBD2 (6 bases each). Between the trimmed V and J ends, which lost 7 bases and 3 bases, there was a span of 14 bases. From germline, CDR1 is SQVTM and CDR2 ANQGSEA. CDR3 size: 13 residues. CDR3 protein: CSGCEGGTDTQYF. In DNA, the CDR3 is TGCAGCGGTTGCGAAGGGGGGACAGATACGCAGTATTTT.

The rearrangement uses TRBV27 and TRBJ2-6; D is ambiguous. Germline lookup yields CDR1 MNHEY and CDR2 SMNVEV (reference sequence). The length of the CDR3 is 14 residues. V was trimmed by 6 bases and J by 5 bases, leaving 11 bases between them. CDR3 in amino acids: CASSPATRANVLTF. DNA of the CDR3: TGTGCCAGCAGCCCGGCCACCCGGGCCAACGTCCTGACTTTC.

In this sample, this clonotype turned up a few times. V gene TRBV13 combines with J gene TRBJ2-2, with 7 bases that match TRBD1. Germline V gene data show CDR1 as PRHDT and CDR2 as FYEKMQ (reference sequence). The CDR3 totals 14 residues. V lost 6 bases, J lost 1 base, and 2 bases stayed unmatched. CDR3 DNA sequence: TGTGCCAGCAGGGCAGGGGGGAACACCGGGGAGCTGTTTTTT. Translating it yields CASRAGGNTGELFF.

This clonotype was observed a handful of times. The V and J genes are TRBV29-1 and TRBJ2-1, with 8 bases identical to TRBD2. This CDR3 is 14 amino acids long. With 7 bases clipped from V and 4 bases from J, the junction kept 9 bases outside the gene matches. Germline CDR1 and CDR2: SQVTM and ANQGSEA. The CDR3 loop is CSARGGDNYNEQFF. The CDR3 bases are TGCAGCGCCCGGGGGGGTGACAATTACAATGAGCAGTTCTTC.